The 19 T cell receptor beta chains in this list originate from one sample, sequenced in a study of OX40 agonist ivuxolimab in advanced cancers. TCRdb's copy holds only in-frame clones and misses some; the assay was immunoSEQ multiplex PCR. The table lists 55,000 to 80,000 clones, 70% to 90% of them singletons, with 2.8% in the top ten. This sample comprised CD4+ or CD8+ T cells sorted from blood, obtained in a trial of the OX40 agonist ivuxolimab. Receptor source: an adult with an advanced solid tumor such as melanoma, head and neck, liver or kidney cancer.

This clone was picked up a small number of times. This chain connects TRBV5-4 to TRBJ2-7; 9 positions match TRBD1. Losses at the gene ends were 0 bases for V and 0 bases for J; bases not matched to a gene: 4. The CDR3 is 16 residues long. CDR1 is SGHNT, CDR2 YYREEE, per germline (reference sequence). The CDR3 nucleotides read TGTGCCAGCAGCTTGGGGGGACAGGGTGGCTCCTACGAGCAGTACTTC. Translation: CASSLGGQGGSYEQYF.

This sequence joins TRBV30 and TRBJ1-2, with D possibly being TRBD1 (6 bases). CDR1 and CDR2 from the germline V gene are GTSNPN and SVGIG (reference sequence). The CDR3 spans 12 residues. The V gene lost 3 bases and the J gene lost 8 bases, with 13 bases spanning the gap. CDR3 nucleotides: TGTGCCTGGAGCGGGGGGCCGGGCGGCTACACCTTC. Protein: CAWSGGPGGYTF.

The genes are TRBV2 and TRBJ2-7; TRBD1 agrees at 8 bases. The CDR3 spans 12 residues. V trimming: 6 bases; J trimming: 10 bases; junction bases outside the gene matches: 8. CDR1 and CDR2 (germline): SNHLY, FYNNEI. The CDR3 loop is CASRLQGGLQYF. CDR3 sequence (DNA): TGTGCCAGCAGATTACAGGGGGGTTTACAGTACTTC. The variable domain in full, completed from reference TRBV2 and TRBJ2-7, reads EPEVTQTPSHQVTQMGQEVILRCVPISNHLYFYWYRQILGQKVEFLVSFYNNEISEKSEIFDDQFSVERPDGSNFTLKIRSTKLEDSAMYFCASRLQGGLQYFGPGTRLTVT.

In this sample, this clone turned up a few times. The J gene is TRBJ1-2, the V gene TRBV30, with unresolved D. Germline CDR1 and CDR2: GTSNPN and SVGIG (reference sequence). With 2 bases removed from V and 6 bases from J, the gap between germline ends came to 13 bases. The CDR3 totals 13 residues. In DNA, the CDR3 is TGTGCCTGGAGTCCGGGAGGAACGAATGGCTACACCTTC. It is translated as CAWSPGGTNGYTF.

The chain links TRBV5-5 to TRBJ1-5; 8 nucleotides agree with TRBD1. V lost 2 bases to trimming and J lost 5 bases; unmatched junction nucleotides: 3. Germline loops: CDR1 SGHKS, CDR2 YYEKEE (reference sequence). This CDR3 region has 14 residues. The DNA of the CDR3 is TGTGCCAGCAGCTTCGGGACAGGAGATCAGCCCCAGCATTTT. Amino acids: CASSFGTGDQPQHF.

In this sample, this clone turned up once. This chain uses TRBV18 with TRBJ1-1; perhaps TRBD1 as D (5 bases). In germline, CDR1 is KGHSH, CDR2 LQKENI. V dropped 2 bases and J dropped 1 base, with 11 bases sitting between them. This CDR3 comprises 15 residues. The CDR3, as DNA: TGTGCCAGCTCACCAGGTGGGGCGCAGAACACTGAAGCTTTCTTT. Its translation is CASSPGGAQNTEAFF.

The chain has TRBV9 and TRBJ1-1; D unresolved. Germline V gene data show CDR1 as SGDLS and CDR2 as YYNGEE. The CDR3 has 13 residues. V lost 0 bases to trimming and J lost 3 bases, with 6 bases between them. The CDR3 protein is CASSVGMDTEAFF. The CDR3 region has the DNA TGTGCCAGCAGCGTAGGGATGGACACTGAAGCTTTCTTT.

The chain couples TRBV6-5 to TRBJ1-6; perhaps TRBD1 as D (6 bases). CDR3 length: 14 amino acids. V lost 2 bases, J lost 9 bases, and 11 bases lay in between. CDR1 and CDR2 (germline): MNHEY, SVGAGI. CDR3 region: CASSYRDKISPLHF. In DNA, the CDR3 is TGTGCCAGCAGTTACCGGGACAAGATTTCACCCCTCCACTTT.

This rearrangement joins TRBV28 to TRBJ1-6; D gene uncertain. This CDR3 has 12 amino acids. Germline CDR1 MDHEN, CDR2 SYDVKM. V was cut by 7 bases and J by 9 bases, with 10 bases left in between. CDR3 sequence (DNA): TGTGCCAGCACTCTCAGTCGTTCACCCCTCCACTTT. Translated, it gives CASTLSRSPLHF.

The chain employs TRBV7-8 and TRBJ1-5, with D perhaps TRBD1 (5 bases). This CDR3 is 16 amino acids long. V gave up 2 bases and J gave up 0 bases, with 11 bases separating them. Germline V gene sequence: CDR1 SGHVS, CDR2 FQNEAQ. CDR3: CASSLRSRVSNQPQHF. CDR3 sequence (DNA): TGTGCCAGCAGCTTAAGGAGCAGGGTTAGCAATCAGCCCCAGCATTTT.

V is TRBV30 and J is TRBJ1-6; D might be TRBD1 (5 bases). The V gene lost 5 bases and the J gene lost 10 bases, with 15 bases spanning the gap. There are 13 residues in the CDR3. CDR1 and CDR2 from the germline V gene are GTSNPN and SVGIG (reference sequence). The CDR3 protein is CAWAIMTVSPLHF. The CDR3 nucleotides read TGTGCCTGGGCCATAATGACAGTCTCACCCCTCCACTTT.

A note on this clone: One end of the junction varies from germline; a read error may be responsible. This chain links TRBV30 with TRBJ2-5; 12 nucleotides align to TRBD2. Per the germline V gene, CDR1 is GTSNPN and CDR2 is SVGIG (reference sequence). This CDR3 contains 15 residues. CDR3 nucleotide sequence: TGTGCCTGGGAGAAGCGGACTAGCGGGGAGGTCAAGATCAACTTC. This codes for CAWEKRTSGEVKINF.

The chain carries TRBV7-2 and TRBJ2-4; 10 bases match TRBD1. V shed 5 bases and J 0 bases; nucleotides not matched to a gene: 7. From germline, CDR1 is SGHTA and CDR2 FQGNSA. The CDR3 spans 17 residues. CDR3 residues: CASSQDRGPVAKNIQYF. The CDR3 bases are TGTGCCAGCAGCCAAGACAGGGGGCCGGTAGCCAAAAACATTCAGTACTTC. Complete variable domain (other parts from reference TRBV7-2 and TRBJ2-4): GAGVSQSPSNKVTEKGKDVELRCDPISGHTALYWYRQSLGQGLEFLIYFQGNSAPDKSGLPSDRFSAERTGGSVSTLTIQRTQQEDSAVYLCASSQDRGPVAKNIQYFGAGTRLSVL.

The J gene is TRBJ1-4, the V gene TRBV7-2, with 8 bases aligning to TRBD1. Germline values: CDR1 SGHTA, CDR2 FQGNSA. CDR3 length: 14 amino acids. J was trimmed by 5 bases and V by 5 bases; bases with no gene match: 4. The CDR3: CASSLTGGNEKLFF. Here the CDR3 DNA reads TGTGCCAGCAGCCTTACAGGGGGGAATGAAAAACTGTTTTTT.

V usage is TRBV5-1 and J usage is TRBJ2-7; 9 nucleotides match TRBD1. CDR3 length: 14 amino acids. V trimming: 4 bases; J trimming: 5 bases; junction bases outside the gene matches: 7. Germline V gene lookup returns CDR1 SGHRS and CDR2 YFSETQ. The CDR3 here is CASSTQGAEDEQYF. The CDR3 DNA reads TGCGCCAGCAGCACACAGGGGGCCGAAGACGAGCAGTACTTC. Full variable domain (rest looked up from reference TRBV5-1 and TRBJ2-7): KAGVTQTPRYLIKTRGQQVTLSCSPISGHRSVSWYQQTPGQGLQFLFEYFSETQRNKGNFPGRFSGRQFSNSRSEMNVSTLELGDSALYLCASSTQGAEDEQYFGPGTRLTVT.

The J gene is TRBJ1-1, the V gene TRBV6-5; D is unresolved. In germline, CDR1 is MNHEY, CDR2 SVGAGI. There are 13 residues in the CDR3. Between the trimmed V and J ends, which lost 2 bases and 1 base, there was a span of 5 bases. CDR3 sequence reads: CASSYLGNTEAFF. The CDR3 DNA reads TGTGCCAGCAGTTACCTAGGGAACACTGAAGCTTTCTTT.

The V gene is TRBV7-2, the J gene TRBJ2-2; perhaps TRBD1 as D (6 bases). Germline loops: CDR1 SGHTA, CDR2 FQGNSA. CDR3 size: 16 residues. V lost 5 bases and J lost 0, with 13 bases in between. In DNA, the CDR3 is TGTGCCAGCAGCCAAGGACAGCCCTCGAACACCGGGGAGCTGTTTTTT. Translated: CASSQGQPSNTGELFF.

This sequence joins TRBV7-2 and TRBJ2-5; D possibly corresponds to TRBD1 (6 bases). The closer fit of TRBJ2-7 to the DNA end suggests the J call may be wrong. CDR3 size: 15 residues. Per germline, CDR1 SGHTA and CDR2 FQGNSA. The CDR3 DNA sequence: TGTGCCAGCAGCTTAGCGACAGGAGCCTCCTACGAGCAGTACTTC. This translates into CASSLATGASYEQYF.

The chain links TRBV9 to TRBJ2-7; 7 nucleotides line up with TRBD1. The V gene's germline CDR1 is SGDLS and CDR2 YYNGEE. V trimming: 0 bases; J trimming: 0 bases; junction bases outside the gene matches: 3. This CDR3 is built from 15 residues. The CDR3 region is CASSVGGTDSYEQYF. CDR3 nucleotides: TGTGCCAGCAGCGTAGGGGGGACAGACTCCTACGAGCAGTACTTC.